This TCR beta chain was sequenced for a study of shared clonotypes between healthy human individuals (TCRdb year 2020). For context, the study as a whole: The cohort comprised a couple of women and a few men aged 18 to 49 years. For each donor, three plates each were used for CD4 naive and CD4 memory, two plates were used for CD8 naive, and one plate was used for CD8 memory. To estimate repertoire size and how much clonotypes are shared between individuals, the study performed deep sequencing of blood TCR repertoires from roughly five healthy adults. Different laboratories and diverse techniques were used to prepare libraries and sequence TCR repertoires, to increase sequencing depth and limit assay-specific biases. Leukapheresis yielded between about 0.85 and 10 billion PBMCs per donor.

Healthy HIV-negative adults with no recently reported acute infections or vaccinations were included as donors. Only Caucasian adults living in Nashville, Tennessee, USA were represented among the donors. CD4+ T cells were enriched through magnetic negative selection, after which naive cells were positively selected on CD45RA and the remaining negative fraction served as the memory subset. After blood collection by leukapheresis, PBMCs were isolated using Ficoll-Histopaque density gradient centrifugation and then cryopreserved in the vapor phase of liquid nitrogen. Purity and quantity of every magnetically sorted T cell population were checked by analytical flow cytometry. Each sorted fraction had its genomic DNA isolated and then quantified by UV absorbance on a Nanodrop 2000c. A single count supports this clone. Its antigen is unknown. The sample holds no much larger clone one base away, and base qualities are not on file. Other DNA sequences in this sample translate to the same CDR3.

From a lookup of the germline V gene (reference sequence), CDR1 and CDR2 are GTSNPN and SVGIG. Between the V and J ends, shortened by 0 bases and 3 bases respectively, the junction contains 4 bases. The CDR3 starts with the cysteine, ends with the phenylalanine, and has 12 residues. The only DNA kept is the CDR3, 36 bases in frame from the first base. Using the deep immunoSEQ assay, multiplex PCR amplified TCR CDR3 regions from genomic DNA. Genomic DNA extracted from each cell subset was distributed evenly over all wells of several immunoSEQ 96-well plates, and each plate served as one replicate. For sorted subsets, about 0.2 ug genomic DNA, equal to about 30,000 T cell genomes, was loaded into each replicate PCR. Purified libraries were quantified with a Qubit 3.0 fluorometer, sized on a Bioanalyzer 2100, and re-quantified with the KAPA Library Quantification kit. A separate single-read 150-cycle Illumina NextSeq 550 flow cell was used to sequence each immunoSEQ 96-well plate. For the original study's pipeline: Because the immunoSEQ output held only junctional sequences and lacked quality scores, the filtering could not match the filtering applied to full-length reads. To assign V/J genes and CDR3, sequences were annotated using PyIR, a Python wrapper for IgBLAST v1.9, with IMGT germline references. Reads were removed for weak V/J assignments (E-value above 1e-6), missing CDR3, stop codons, out-of-frame junctions, or ambiguous translated residues. V3J clonotypes were defined as sequences sharing an identical inferred V gene, J gene, and CDR3 amino acid sequence. Percentage overlap between repertoires was calculated by dividing the number of shared unique clonotypes by the size of the smaller repertoire. Repertoire richness was assessed with RTK rarefaction, the Chao1 estimator, and Recon v2.1 estimates of unobserved clonotypes. Generation probabilities were computed with OLGA for all TCRbeta clonotypes obtained by the gDNA method from several donors. In TCRdb, the immuneACCESS table is reduced to in-frame sequences with V and J assigned. These tables do not hold every clone; where another copy was compared, an unresolved V gene accounts for under half, and the others remain unexplained. The V and J calls and clone size come from that table; D and trimming were worked out from the DNA. This sample gives 1,400,000 or so clones in total; just under 99% of them show up just once. The ten largest clones represent roughly 0.36% of the sample.

Overall results and qualifications from the work: Roughly 5.2% of naive CD4, roughly 3.6% of naive CD8, approximately 2.2% of memory CD4, and over 0.35% of memory CD8 clonotypes were shared across several donors. Naive subsets generally had larger estimated clonotype richness than memory subsets. Compared with non-shared clonotypes, the clonotypes found in all four sorted-subset donors had higher generation probabilities. Rarefaction of sorted-subset datasets indicated incomplete sequencing despite the large sequencing depth. The genetic and exposure-history diversity represented was limited by the small number of donors. Sampling was restricted to blood, and TCR repertoires in tissues likely differ from the TCR repertoires found in blood. Based on pairwise subsampling, the degree of clonotype sharing among donors was expected to be affected by sequencing depth.

The chain is made from TRBV30 and TRBJ2-3; there is no confident call for the D gene. Sample: naive CD4+ T cells sorted from blood. According to the study, the label for this sample's cell subset or site signals: CD45RA+ positively selected. The TCR sequence derives from a man aged 25-45 years in good health. The nucleotides are TGTGCCTGGAGTGTACTTACAGATACGCAGTATTTT. It codes for CAWSVLTDTQYF.